This record concerns one TCR beta chain sequence. These data originate in a study of blood T cell repertoires in COVID-19. Study context: Specimens from acute and convalescent COVID-19 originated in the United States, Italy and Spain. The analysed material was cDNA or gDNA that came from T cells, B-cell-depleted T cells, or PBMCs.

Trimming at V came to 6 bases and at J to 5 bases, leaving 8 bases not matched to a gene. The CDR3 spans 15 residues. Per germline, CDR1 SGHRS and CDR2 YFSETQ. Original handling: Nucleated cell counts were estimated from reference gene primer amplification. Sequenced by immunoSEQ multiplex PCR; TCRdb stores in-frame clones only, minus some. The DNA gave D and trimming, while V, J and clone size come from that table. The table records about 240,000 clones, 70% to 85% of them present only once. The V call is TRBV5-1, the J call TRBJ1-6; 7 bases align to TRBD1. Sequences were obtained from peripheral blood. The receptor was isolated from a woman older than 75 with acute or convalescent COVID-19. Written as DNA, the CDR3 is TGCGCCAGCACCACCGGGACAGAAAATAATTCACCCCTCCACTTT. Translating gives CASTTGTENNSPLHF.